The next 23 T cell receptor beta chains were all read from a single sample in a study of blood T cell repertoires in COVID-19. Method: immunoSEQ multiplex PCR; TCRdb's copy keeps in-frame clones and lacks some. This sample has 55,000 to 75,000 clones; about 93% occur once, and the top ten carry 8% to 10%. Sample: peripheral blood. Receptor source: a human donor in a cohort sampled during active COVID-19.

This chain links TRBV7-2 with TRBJ1-2; D is undetermined. CDR1 is SGHTA, CDR2 FQGNSA, per germline. The V and J ends lost 10 bases and 4 bases respectively, with 16 bases between them. There are 13 residues in the CDR3. CDR3 sequence: CATTPQASYGYTF. In DNA, the CDR3 is TGTGCCACCACACCGCAGGCTTCCTATGGCTACACCTTC.

The chain has TRBV27 and TRBJ1-1; D not resolved. This CDR3 is 14 amino acids long. V gave up 3 bases and J gave up 6 bases, with 14 bases separating them. In germline, CDR1 is MNHEY, CDR2 SMNVEV (reference sequence). The CDR3 coding sequence is TGTGCCAGCAGTTTTCGAGGGAAATTGGCTGAAGCTTTCTTT. Protein product: CASSFRGKLAEAFF.

CDR3 in DNA: TGCGCCAGCAGCTTGGATGGGGGCGTGACTCCCACCTACTATGGCTACACCTTC. This encodes CASSLDGGVTPTYYGYTF. The rearrangement joins TRBV5-1 to TRBJ1-2; D may be TRBD1 (6 bases). The CDR3 is 18 amino acids. The V end was cut by 0 bases, the J end by 3 bases, with 21 bases between. Germline CDR1 SGHRS, CDR2 YFSETQ. Supplemented by reference TRBV5-1 and TRBJ1-2, the full variable domain reads KAGVTQTPRYLIKTRGQQVTLSCSPISGHRSVSWYQQTPGQGLQFLFEYFSETQRNKGNFPGRFSGRQFSNSRSEMNVSTLELGDSALYLCASSLDGGVTPTYYGYTFGSGTRLTVV.

The J gene is TRBJ2-3, the V gene TRBV4-2, with 10 bases matching TRBD2. Trimming at V came to 0 bases and at J to 4 bases, leaving 1 base not matched to a gene. The V gene's germline CDR1 is LGHNA and CDR2 YNFKEQ. The CDR3 has 15 residues. The CDR3 DNA is TGTGCCAGCAGCCAAGAAGCGGGGGGGCCAGATACGCAGTATTTT. It codes for CASSQEAGGPDTQYF.

The chain recombines TRBV4-3 with TRBJ1-1, with 9 bases aligning to TRBD1. The V and J ends lost 4 bases and 7 bases, in that order; junction bases with no gene match: 10. Germline values: CDR1 LGHNA, CDR2 YSLEER. This CDR3 has 15 residues. In DNA, the CDR3 is TGCGCCAGCAGCCCTGCGAGCGGGACAGGGTATGAAGCTTTCTTT. Protein product: CASSPASGTGYEAFF.

This chain links TRBV27 with TRBJ1-4; D perhaps matches TRBD1 (6 bases). The V gene's germline CDR1 is MNHEY and CDR2 SMNVEV (reference sequence). The V end was cut by 6 bases, the J end by 4 bases, with 12 bases between. The CDR3 has 14 residues. CDR3 nucleotides: TGTGCCAGCAGACCTGGACAGTTTAATGAAAAACTGTTTTTT. It is translated as CASRPGQFNEKLFF.

The CDR3 bases are TGTGCCAGCAGCCCGAGGCAGGGGGCCAACGTCCTGACTTTC. This translates into CASSPRQGANVLTF. This rearrangement joins TRBV27 to TRBJ2-6; D remains unclear. The CDR3 extends over 14 amino acids. With 6 bases removed from V and 4 bases from J, the gap between germline ends came to 10 bases. Germline V gene sequence: CDR1 MNHEY, CDR2 SMNVEV (reference sequence).

V and J are TRBV9 and TRBJ2-7; perhaps TRBD1 as D (5 bases). The V end lost 3 bases, the J end lost 2 bases, and 18 bases lay between the germline ends. Germline lookup yields CDR1 SGDLS and CDR2 YYNGEE. The CDR3 consists of 16 residues. In DNA form, the CDR3 reads TGTGCCAGCAGCGCAAGCAGGGAACGAGCCACCTACGAGCAGTACTTC. Translation gives CASSASRERATYEQYF.

V gene TRBV19 combines with J gene TRBJ1-5; TRBD1 agrees at 10 bases. The germline gives CDR1 LNHDA, CDR2 SQIVND (reference sequence). This CDR3 contains 17 residues. J was trimmed by 0 bases and V by 9 bases; bases with no gene match: 11. CDR3 DNA: TGTGCCAGCGGCCCCCGGGACAGGGGTTATAGCAATCAGCCCCAGCATTTT. Amino acids: CASGPRDRGYSNQPQHF.

This sequence joins TRBV7-3 and TRBJ2-3, with D perhaps matching TRBD2 (6 bases). From germline, CDR1 is SGHTA and CDR2 FQGTGA. Trimming pared 2 bases from V and 6 bases from J, leaving 18 bases between. This CDR3 has 16 amino acids. CDR3 DNA sequence: TGTGCCAGCAGCTTACGAGCGGGTGGAGGCCGTGATACGCAGTATTTT. It translates to CASSLRAGGGRDTQYF.

The V and J genes are TRBV2 and TRBJ1-2, with D possibly being TRBD1 (6 bases). CDR1 and CDR2 (germline): SNHLY, FYNNEI. The CDR3 is 13 amino acids. V was clipped by 11 bases and J by 7 bases, with 20 bases between them. CDR3 DNA: TGTGCCCCAGGCCCGGGGGGGGCTGGTGGCTACACCTTC. It specifies CAPGPGGAGGYTF.

CDR3 amino acids: CASSRRGESYEQYF. The CDR3 DNA sequence: TGTGCCAGCAGTCGACGCGGGGAGTCCTACGAGCAGTACTTC. The chain recombines TRBV27 with TRBJ2-7; D is perhaps TRBD2 (6 bases). V lost 5 bases to trimming and J lost 1 base, with 12 bases between them. CDR3 length: 14 amino acids. From germline, CDR1 is MNHEY and CDR2 SMNVEV (reference sequence).

This chain uses TRBV4-1 with TRBJ2-7; TRBD1 might be the D (6 bases). Trimming removed 3 bases at V and 3 bases at J, with 15 bases between. CDR3 length: 15 amino acids. CDR1 and CDR2 (germline): MGHRA, YSYEKL. DNA of the CDR3: TGCGCCAGCAGCCAGATCGACAGGTCCGTCTACGAGCAGTACTTC. Protein: CASSQIDRSVYEQYF.

The chain carries TRBV5-1 and TRBJ1-1; a possible D gene is TRBD1 (5 bases). The CDR3 is made up of 16 amino acids. Per germline, CDR1 SGHRS and CDR2 YFSETQ. The V end was cut by 4 bases, the J end by 0 bases, with 16 bases between. The CDR3 spells CASSRSTQVMNTEAFF. The CDR3 DNA follows: TGCGCCAGCAGCCGTAGTACACAGGTTATGAACACTGAAGCTTTCTTT.

The genes are TRBV9 and TRBJ2-1, with D perhaps TRBD1 (5 bases). The V and J ends lost 3 bases and 3 bases respectively, with 16 bases between them. Germline V gene sequence: CDR1 SGDLS, CDR2 YYNGEE. This CDR3 region has 16 residues. The CDR3: CASSDGRDTGYNEQFF. In DNA form, the CDR3 reads TGTGCCAGCAGCGACGGCAGGGATACCGGCTACAATGAGCAGTTCTTC.

The gene calls are TRBV5-6 and TRBJ2-7; TRBD1 matches 10 bases. The CDR3 sequence is 14 residues long. The V and J ends lost 4 bases and 3 bases, in that order; junction bases with no gene match: 4. Per the germline V gene, CDR1 is SGHDT and CDR2 is YYEEEE. CDR3 residues: CASSPGTGDYEQYF. In nucleotides, the CDR3 is TGTGCCAGCAGCCCCGGGACAGGGGACTACGAGCAGTACTTC.

The J gene is TRBJ2-7, the V gene TRBV4-1, with 9 bases identical to TRBD1. The V segment lost 1 base and the J segment 1 base; nucleotides outside the gene matches: 5. The length of the CDR3 is 16 residues. Germline V gives CDR1 MGHRA, CDR2 YSYEKL. In DNA, the CDR3 is TGCGCCAGCAGCCAAGGGTTGGGACAGGGATCCTACGAGCAGTACTTC. This translates into CASSQGLGQGSYEQYF.

The chain joins TRBV27 to TRBJ1-1; no definite D call. CDR1 and CDR2 (germline): MNHEY, SMNVEV (reference sequence). The CDR3 covers 11 residues. Trimming stripped 7 bases from V and 4 bases from J, with 7 bases between. CDR3 DNA sequence: TGTGCCAGCACAACTGGCACTGAAGCTTTCTTT. Protein sequence: CASTTGTEAFF.

This sequence joins TRBV3-1 (or the pseudogene TRBV3-2) and TRBJ2-7; 8 positions agree with TRBD1. The CDR3 loop spans 15 amino acids. Germline V gene lookup returns CDR1 LGHDT and CDR2 YNNKEL (reference sequence). V was clipped by 4 bases and J by 4 bases; unmatched bases: 9. CDR3 in DNA: TGTGCCAGCAGCCTCGACAGGGGCGGTGGTTACGAGCAGTACTTC. It codes for CASSLDRGGGYEQYF.

This chain uses TRBV4-1 with TRBJ2-4; TRBD1 aligns across 7 bases. This CDR3 is 17 amino acids long. V shed 0 bases, J shed 1 base, and the junction held 6 bases outside the gene matches. Germline CDR1 and CDR2: MGHRA and YSYEKL. The CDR3 DNA sequence: TGCGCCAGCAGCCAAGATGGAGTGGACAGGGCCAAAAACATTCAGTACTTC. Translating gives CASSQDGVDRAKNIQYF.

In this sample, this clone turned up a few times. The chain uses TRBV5-6 and TRBJ1-1; 11 bases agree with TRBD1. The germline V gene has CDR1 SGHDT and CDR2 YYEEEE. The CDR3 covers 13 residues. J gave up 7 bases and V 3 bases, and 2 bases lay outside the gene matches. The chain's CDR3 is CASSSGTGGEAFF. The CDR3 DNA is TGTGCCAGCAGCTCCGGGACAGGGGGTGAAGCTTTCTTT.

The chain couples TRBV2 to TRBJ2-7; weak D call: TRBD1 (5 bases). This CDR3 has 15 amino acids. CDR1 is SNHLY and CDR2 is FYNNEI in the germline V gene. The ends were cut back, 2 bases at V and 4 bases at J, with 15 bases in the middle. The CDR3 DNA reads TGTGCCAGCAGTGAACTTAAGGGCCAGGGTTACGAGCAGTACTTC. It encodes CASSELKGQGYEQYF.

This rearrangement joins TRBV2 to TRBJ2-7; tentative D call: TRBD2 (6 bases). The V end was cut by 6 bases, the J end by 7 bases, with 13 bases between. The CDR3 contains 12 residues. Germline CDR1 is SNHLY and CDR2 is FYNNEI. The CDR3 nucleotides read TGTGCCAGCAGGACCAACCGGGGGGAGCAGTACTTC. Amino acids: CASRTNRGEQYF.